This T cell receptor (beta chain) originates from a study of T-cell memory formation after mild COVID-19. On the study more broadly: Clusters were largely donor specific. General observations from the study: Contracting clones, day 15 to 85, had balanced CD4/CD8, and later expanders favored CD4+. CD4+ contracting clones were mainly CM and EM; CD8+ ones, EMRA.

This clonotype occurred a few times. What it binds is not known. TCRdb fed the 5' RACE reads into MiXCR, producing one record per CDR3 protein. The sample consists of some 110,000 distinct CDR3 sequences, over 15% of them appearing once. The CDR3 runs 14 residues. V shed 2 bases and J shed 1 base, with 8 bases lying between them. Germline CDR1 and CDR2: SEHNR and FQNEAQ (reference sequence). This clonotype was sampled from an adult woman who had mild COVID-19 (a few samples of this study predate the infection). Cell type and time point are not known. This rearrangement joins TRBV7-9 to TRBJ2-5, with a possible D match to TRBD2 (5 bases). Sequences were obtained from PBMCs or a T cell subset sorted from them (not recorded which). As DNA, the CDR3 is TGTGCCAGCAGCTTACCCGGGGTCCAAGAGACCCAGTACTTC. Protein product: CASSLPGVQETQYF.